The clone carrying this T cell receptor (beta chain) was observed at least ten times. Its antigen is not known. Via MiXCR, TCRdb re-called the reads, giving one row per CDR3 protein. The data show a few hundred thousand distinct CDR3 sequences, 20% to 25% seen once. This entry comes from a study of T cell repertoires in cytomegalovirus infection. Study context: Both recently identified HLA-C-restricted and well-studied HLA-B-restricted CMV epitopes were used in the study. CMV infection and matching HLA type were both indicated by public TCR beta signatures.

V shed 0 bases, J shed 2 bases, and the junction held 1 base outside the gene matches. Germline assignment: CDR1 SEHNR and CDR2 FQNEAQ (reference sequence). The CDR3 spans 15 residues. Study observations and caveats: Within the response measured ex vivo, HLA-C-restricted CMV-specific TCR beta clonotypes were dominant. The cumulative frequency of public TCR beta families distinguished individuals who carried CMV together with the relevant HLA.

The source is a human donor in good health (CMV status not recorded). Some clones in this sample may be carry-over from other donors' samples. The sequencing used cultured PBMCs, collected from culture after CMV antigen stimulation. The rearrangement links TRBV7-9 to TRBJ2-7; 10 bases agree with TRBD2. CDR3 coding DNA: TGTGCCAGCAGCTTAGCGCTAGCGGGGGCCTACGAGCAGTACTTC. Protein sequence: CASSLALAGAYEQYF. The full variable domain, with the rest looked up from reference TRBV7-9 and TRBJ2-7, is DTGVSQNPRHKITKRGQNVTFRCDPISEHNRLYWYRQTLGQGPEFLTYFQNEAQLEKSRLLSDRFSAERPKGSFSTLEIQRTEQGDSAMYLCASSLALAGAYEQYFGPGTRLTVT.